The 6 T cell receptor beta chains below come from one sample, sequenced in a study of CD8+ T cells in alopecia areata. It was cDNA, reverse transcribed from extracted RNA, that served as the sequencing template. Assay: immunoSEQ multiplex PCR; the TCRdb copy retains only in-frame clones and omits some. Among around 110,000 clones listed, 50% to 75% were seen once. Described treatment: oral pan-JAK inhibitor, 5-10 mg twice daily. The sample was CD8+ T cells sorted from blood, taken at week 24, from a patient treated with tofacitinib. These receptors all stem from a human donor with alopecia areata.

The chain has TRBV27 and TRBJ1-6; D is uncertain. Per the germline V gene, CDR1 is MNHEY and CDR2 is SMNVEV (reference sequence). The V end lost 0 bases, the J end lost 9 bases, and 6 bases lay between the germline ends. CDR3 size: 13 residues. The CDR3 bases are TGTGCCAGCAGTTTATCGAGGGCTTCACCCCTCCACTTT. It is translated as CASSLSRASPLHF.

This clone was observed a handful of times. This chain links TRBV30 with TRBJ2-2, with D perhaps matching TRBD1 (5 bases). The CDR3 is 14 residues long. V lost 2 bases and J lost 4, with 11 bases in between. The V gene's germline CDR1 is GTSNPN and CDR2 SVGIG (reference sequence). The CDR3: CAWSPARVTGELFF. CDR3 coding DNA: TGTGCCTGGAGTCCAGCCAGGGTCACCGGGGAGCTGTTTTTT.

The chain carries TRBV6-5 and TRBJ2-1, with TRBD2 identical over 8 bases. From germline, CDR1 is MNHEY and CDR2 SVGAGI. The trim removed 6 bases at V and 7 bases at J, leaving 11 bases unmatched. There are 15 residues in the CDR3. The CDR3 DNA follows: TGTGCCAGCAGCCCCATGTCGGGGGGGCTAAATGAGCAGTTCTTC. This codes for CASSPMSGGLNEQFF.

This clone came up a few times. This rearrangement joins TRBV4-2 to TRBJ2-1; maybe TRBD2 (5 bases). The ends were cut back, 0 bases at V and 1 base at J, with 13 bases in the middle. This CDR3 is 17 amino acids long. Germline-derived CDR1 and CDR2 are LGHNA and YNFKEQ. DNA of the CDR3: TGTGCCAGCAGCCAAGACGAGGGTAGTGGATCCTACAATGAGCAGTTCTTC. This gives the protein CASSQDEGSGSYNEQFF.

The chain combines TRBV7-9 with TRBJ2-1, with D possibly called TRBD1 or TRBD2 (5 bases each). The V gene lost 0 bases and the J gene lost 7 bases, with 10 bases spanning the gap. The CDR3 covers 14 residues. From germline, CDR1 is SEHNR and CDR2 FQNEAQ (reference sequence). The CDR3, as DNA: TGTGCCAGCAGCTTAGCGGGGACCCTAAATGAGCAGTTCTTC. This translates into CASSLAGTLNEQFF.

The chain couples TRBV6-5 to TRBJ1-1; D is perhaps TRBD1 (5 bases). Germline values: CDR1 MNHEY, CDR2 SVGAGI. Trimming pared 0 bases from V and 8 bases from J, leaving 10 bases between. The CDR3 runs to 13 residues. In DNA form, the CDR3 reads TGTGCCAGCAGTTACTCTGAGGGGCTCGAAGCTTTCTTT. Translating it yields CASSYSEGLEAFF.